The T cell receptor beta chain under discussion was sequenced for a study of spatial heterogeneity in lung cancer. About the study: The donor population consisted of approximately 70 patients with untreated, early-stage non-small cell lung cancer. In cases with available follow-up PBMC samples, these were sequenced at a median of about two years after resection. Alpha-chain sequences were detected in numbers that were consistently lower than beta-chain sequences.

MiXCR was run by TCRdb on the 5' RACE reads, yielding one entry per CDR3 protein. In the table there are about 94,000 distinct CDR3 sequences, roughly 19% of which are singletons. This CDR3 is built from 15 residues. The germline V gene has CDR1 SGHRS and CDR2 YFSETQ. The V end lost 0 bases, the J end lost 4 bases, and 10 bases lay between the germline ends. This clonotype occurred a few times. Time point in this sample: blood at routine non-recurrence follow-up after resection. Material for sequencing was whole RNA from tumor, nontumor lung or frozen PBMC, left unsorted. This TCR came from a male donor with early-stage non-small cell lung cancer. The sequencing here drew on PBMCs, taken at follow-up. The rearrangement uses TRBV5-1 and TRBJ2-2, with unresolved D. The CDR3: CASSLAGSGTGELFF. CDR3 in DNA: TGCGCCAGCAGCTTGGCCGGATCAGGCACCGGGGAGCTGTTTTTT. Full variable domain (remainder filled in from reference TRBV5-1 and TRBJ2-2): KAGVTQTPRYLIKTRGQQVTLSCSPISGHRSVSWYQQTPGQGLQFLFEYFSETQRNKGNFPGRFSGRQFSNSRSEMNVSTLELGDSALYLCASSLAGSGTGELFFGEGSRLTVL.